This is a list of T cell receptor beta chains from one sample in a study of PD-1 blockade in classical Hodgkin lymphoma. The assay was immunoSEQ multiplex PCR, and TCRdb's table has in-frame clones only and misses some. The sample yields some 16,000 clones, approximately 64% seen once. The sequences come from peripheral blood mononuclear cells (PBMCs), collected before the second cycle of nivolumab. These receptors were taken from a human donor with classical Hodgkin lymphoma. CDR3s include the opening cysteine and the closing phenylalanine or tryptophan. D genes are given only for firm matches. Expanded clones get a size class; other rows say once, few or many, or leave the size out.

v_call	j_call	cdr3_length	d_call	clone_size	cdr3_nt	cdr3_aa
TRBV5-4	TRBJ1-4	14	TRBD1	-	TGTGCCAGCAGCCGGGACAGAAGCAATGAAAAACTGTTTTTT	CASSRDRSNEKLFF
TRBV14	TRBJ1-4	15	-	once	TGTGCCAGCAGCCAAGTGGGGGCGGCTAATGAAAAACTGTTTTTT	CASSQVGAANEKLFF
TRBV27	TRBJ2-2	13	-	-	TGTGCCAGCAGTTTCTCGAACACCGGGGAGCTGTTTTTT	CASSFSNTGELFF
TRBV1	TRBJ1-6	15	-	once	TGCACCAGCAGCCAAGAGTCAACTAGAGGTTCACCCCTCCACTTT	CTSSQESTRGSPLHF
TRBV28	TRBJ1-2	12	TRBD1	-	TGTGCCAGCAGAAGGGACAGCTATGGCTACACCTTC	CASRRDSYGYTF
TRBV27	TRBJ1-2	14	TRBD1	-	TGTGCCAGCAGTCAAAGACAGGGGAACTATGGCTACACCTTC	CASSQRQGNYGYTF
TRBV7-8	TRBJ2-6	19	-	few	TGTGCCAGCAGCTCCGAAATCGCAGGGGTCGATTCTGGGGCCAACGTCCTGACTTTC	CASSSEIAGVDSGANVLTF
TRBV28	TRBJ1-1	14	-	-	TGTGCCAGCAGCCCGCACTCTAGGAACACTGAAGCTTTCTTT	CASSPHSRNTEAFF
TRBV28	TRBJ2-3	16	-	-	TGTGCCAGTGTGGTAAGACGGGACACGGCCACAGATACGCAGTATTTT	CASVVRRDTATDTQYF
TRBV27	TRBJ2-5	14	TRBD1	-	TGTGCCAGCAGTTTATCGTCAGGGGGTGGGACCCAGTACTTC	CASSLSSGGGTQYF